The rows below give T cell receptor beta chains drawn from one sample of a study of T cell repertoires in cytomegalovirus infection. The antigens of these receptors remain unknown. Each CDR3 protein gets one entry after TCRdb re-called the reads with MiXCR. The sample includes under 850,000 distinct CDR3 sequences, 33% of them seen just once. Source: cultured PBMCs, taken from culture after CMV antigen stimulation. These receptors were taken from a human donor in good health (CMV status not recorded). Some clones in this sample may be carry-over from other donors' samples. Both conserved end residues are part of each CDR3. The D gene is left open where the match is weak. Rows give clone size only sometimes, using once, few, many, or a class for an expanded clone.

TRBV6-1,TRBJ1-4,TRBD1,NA,CASSEVTGLNEKLFF,TGTGCCAGCAGTGAAGTGACAGGGCTTAATGAAAAACTGTTTTTT
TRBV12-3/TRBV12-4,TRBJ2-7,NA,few,CASSFSQDYEQYF,TGTGCCAGCAGTTTCAGCCAAGATTACGAGCAGTACTTC
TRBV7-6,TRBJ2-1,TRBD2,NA,CASSLSGSRYNEQFF,TGTGCCAGCAGCCTTAGCGGGAGTAGGTACAATGAGCAGTTCTTC
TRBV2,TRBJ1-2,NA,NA,CASRTRGLENYGYTF,TGTGCCAGCAGGACCCGGGGCCTCGAAAATTATGGCTACACCTTC
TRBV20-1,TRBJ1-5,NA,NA,CSAPQGWDQPQHF,TGCAGTGCTCCTCAGGGATGGGATCAGCCCCAGCATTTT
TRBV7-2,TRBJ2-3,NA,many,CASSQRLDTQYF,TGTGCCAGCAGCCAAAGGCTTGATACGCAGTATTTT
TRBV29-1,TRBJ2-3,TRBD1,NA,CSVDGQGTDTQYF,TGCAGCGTTGATGGACAGGGCACAGATACGCAGTATTTT
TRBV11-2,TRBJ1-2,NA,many,CASSLAQGPSSNYGYTF,TGTGCCAGCAGCTTAGCCCAAGGGCCCTCTTCTAACTATGGCTACACCTTC
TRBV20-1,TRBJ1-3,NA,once,CSAGRGNTIYF,TGCAGTGCTGGTCGTGGAAACACCATATATTTT
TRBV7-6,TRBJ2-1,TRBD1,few,CASSPRDRRSDEQFF,TGTGCCAGCAGCCCCCGGGACAGGCGTTCCGATGAGCAGTTCTTC
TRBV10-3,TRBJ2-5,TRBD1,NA,CAISDGTGQLGVQETQYF,TGTGCCATCAGTGATGGGACAGGGCAACTCGGCGTGCAAGAGACCCAGTACTTC
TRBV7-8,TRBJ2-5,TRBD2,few,CASRGLGSKGTQYF,TGTGCCAGCAGAGGACTAGGCTCAAAGGGGACCCAGTACTTC
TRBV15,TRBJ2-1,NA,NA,CATSRDIQGLSYNEQFF,TGTGCCACCAGCAGAGATATCCAGGGACTCTCCTACAATGAGCAGTTCTTC
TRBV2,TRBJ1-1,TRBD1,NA,CASSDTRDRGQMNTEAFF,TGTGCCAGCAGTGATACCCGGGACAGGGGGCAAATGAACACTGAAGCTTTCTTT
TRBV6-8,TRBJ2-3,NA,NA,CASRNRGPDTQYF,TGTGCCAGCAGAAACCGGGGTCCAGATACGCAGTATTTT
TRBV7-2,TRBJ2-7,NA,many,CASSLRSGGYEQYF,TGTGCCAGCAGCTTAAGGTCCGGGGGATACGAGCAGTACTTC
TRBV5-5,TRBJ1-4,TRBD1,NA,CASSLVRGSEKLFF,TGTGCCAGCAGCTTGGTCAGGGGGAGTGAAAAACTGTTTTTT
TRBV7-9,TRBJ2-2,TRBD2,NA,CASSWPPGTSGRPGTGELFF,TGTGCCAGCAGCTGGCCCCCCGGGACTAGCGGGAGGCCCGGGACCGGGGAGCTGTTTTTT
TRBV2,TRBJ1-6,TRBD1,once,CASTETGEDSPLHF,TGTGCCAGCACAGAGACAGGGGAGGACTCACCCCTCCACTTT
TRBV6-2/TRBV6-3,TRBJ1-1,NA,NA,CASSRIEAGAFF,TGTGCCAGCAGCCGGATCGAGGCTGGGGCTTTCTTT
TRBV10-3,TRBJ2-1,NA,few,CAISESGYIYNEQFF,TGTGCCATCAGTGAGTCGGGGTACATCTACAATGAGCAGTTCTTC
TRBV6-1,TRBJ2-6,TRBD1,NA,CASSATGLGSGANVLTF,TGTGCCAGCAGTGCGACAGGGTTGGGCTCTGGGGCCAACGTCCTGACTTTC
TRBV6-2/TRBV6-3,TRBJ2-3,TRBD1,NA,CASSKGAQPTDTQYF,TGTGCCAGCAGTAAGGGGGCTCAACCCACAGATACGCAGTATTTT
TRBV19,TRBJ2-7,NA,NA,CASSGYRERGQYF,TGTGCCAGTAGTGGTTACAGGGAACGCGGGCAGTACTTC
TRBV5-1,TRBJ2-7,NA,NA,CASRGTLPYEQYF,TGCGCCAGCAGGGGGACACTTCCCTACGAGCAGTACTTC
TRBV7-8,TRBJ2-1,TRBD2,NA,CASSLAGTRPDEQFF,TGTGCCAGCAGCTTGGCCGGGACTAGACCCGATGAGCAGTTCTTC
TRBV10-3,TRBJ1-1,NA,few,CAISVSEGNEAFF,TGTGCCATCAGTGTCTCAGAGGGTAATGAAGCTTTCTTT
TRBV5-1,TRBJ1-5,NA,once,CASSLMGASNQPQHF,TGCGCCAGCAGCTTGATGGGGGCTAGCAATCAGCCCCAGCATTTT
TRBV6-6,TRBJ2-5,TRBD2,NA,CASSYGLAEKTQYF,TGTGCCAGCAGTTACGGGCTAGCGGAAAAGACCCAGTACTTC
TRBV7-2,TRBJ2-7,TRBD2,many,CASSLEGLVGQYF,TGTGCCAGCAGCTTAGAGGGACTAGTCGGGCAGTACTTC